This T cell receptor beta chain was identified in a study of beta chain features in type 1 diabetes. Findings and limits, study-wide: TCRB CDR3s from Type 1 diabetes patients were moderately but significantly shorter in all four CD4+ subsets. The study found fewer insertions and more deletions at VDJ junctions in type 1 diabetes patients. Since sequencing was performed on cDNA, cells with high TCR expression could be over-represented. Whether HLA type affects TCRB rearrangement stayed undetermined in the present work.

All of the isolated RNA was reverse transcribed, so expressed TCRB transcripts were sequenced. TCRdb keeps only in-frame clones here, not all; method: immunoSEQ multiplex PCR. The table has 120,000 or so clones, roughly 17% seen once. Comment on this clone: Its antigen is currently unknown.

CD4+ naive, central memory, regulatory and stem cell-like memory cells were sorted via CD45RO/CCR7/CD25/CD127/CD95/CD27. CDR3 length: 16 amino acids. Germline CDR1 reads KGHSH; CDR2 reads LQKENI. With 4 bases clipped from V and 4 bases from J, the junction kept 9 bases outside the gene matches. The sequenced sample consisted of central memory CD4+ T cells from blood. The sequence came from a man aged 18 to 30 with type 1 diabetes. J is TRBJ2-5 and V is TRBV18, with 10 bases that match TRBD2. CDR3 sequence reads: CASSLTGTSAGETQYF. The DNA of the CDR3 is TGTGCCAGCTCACTTACCGGGACTAGCGCGGGAGAGACCCAGTACTTC.